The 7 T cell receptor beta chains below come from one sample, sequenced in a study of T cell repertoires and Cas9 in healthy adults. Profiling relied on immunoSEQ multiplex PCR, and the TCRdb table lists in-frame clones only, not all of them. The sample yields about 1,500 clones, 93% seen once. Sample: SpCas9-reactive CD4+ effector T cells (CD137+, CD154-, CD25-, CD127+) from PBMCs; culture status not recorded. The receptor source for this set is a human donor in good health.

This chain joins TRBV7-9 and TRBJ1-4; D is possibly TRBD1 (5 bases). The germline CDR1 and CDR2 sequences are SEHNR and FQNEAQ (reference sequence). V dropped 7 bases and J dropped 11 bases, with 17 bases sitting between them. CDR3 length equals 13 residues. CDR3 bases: TGTGCCAGCATTAAATCAAGTGGGGGGAAACTGTTTTTT. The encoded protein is CASIKSSGGKLFF.

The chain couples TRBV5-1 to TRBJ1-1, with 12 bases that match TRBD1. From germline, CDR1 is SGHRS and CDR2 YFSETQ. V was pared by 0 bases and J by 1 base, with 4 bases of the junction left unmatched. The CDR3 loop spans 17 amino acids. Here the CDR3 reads CASSLAPGQGANTEAFF. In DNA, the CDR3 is TGCGCCAGCAGCTTGGCGCCGGGACAGGGGGCGAACACTGAAGCTTTCTTT.

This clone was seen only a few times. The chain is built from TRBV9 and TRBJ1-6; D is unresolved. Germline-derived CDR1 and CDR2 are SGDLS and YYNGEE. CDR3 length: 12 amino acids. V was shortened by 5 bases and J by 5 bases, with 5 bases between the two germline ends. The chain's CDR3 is CASSADNSPLHF. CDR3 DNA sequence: TGTGCCAGCAGTGCAGATAATTCACCCCTCCACTTT.

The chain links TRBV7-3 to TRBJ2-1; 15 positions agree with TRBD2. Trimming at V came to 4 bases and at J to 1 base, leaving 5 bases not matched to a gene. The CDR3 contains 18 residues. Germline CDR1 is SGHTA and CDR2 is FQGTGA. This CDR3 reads CASSSIGLAGGSYNEQFF. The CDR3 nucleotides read TGTGCCAGCAGCTCCATCGGACTAGCGGGAGGGTCCTACAATGAGCAGTTCTTC. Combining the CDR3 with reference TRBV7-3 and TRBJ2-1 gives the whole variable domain GAGVSQTPSNKVTEKGKYVELRCDPISGHTALYWYRQSLGQGPEFLIYFQGTGAADDSGLPNDRFFAVRPEGSVSTLKIQRTERGDSAVYLCASSSIGLAGGSYNEQFFGPGTRLTVL.

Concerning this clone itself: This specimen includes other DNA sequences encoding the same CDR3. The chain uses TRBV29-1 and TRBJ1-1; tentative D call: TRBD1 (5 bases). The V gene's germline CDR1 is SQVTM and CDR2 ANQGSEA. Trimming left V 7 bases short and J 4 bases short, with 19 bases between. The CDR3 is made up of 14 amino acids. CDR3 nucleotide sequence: TGCAGCGCCGGGAAAGGACGGGACCTCACTGAAGCTTTCTTT. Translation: CSAGKGRDLTEAFF. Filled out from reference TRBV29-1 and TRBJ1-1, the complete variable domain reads SAVISQKPSRDICQRGTSLTIQCQVDSQVTMMFWYRQQPGQSLTLIATANQGSEATYESGFVIDKFPISRPNLTFSTLTVSNMSPEDSSIYLCSAGKGRDLTEAFFGQGTRLTVV.

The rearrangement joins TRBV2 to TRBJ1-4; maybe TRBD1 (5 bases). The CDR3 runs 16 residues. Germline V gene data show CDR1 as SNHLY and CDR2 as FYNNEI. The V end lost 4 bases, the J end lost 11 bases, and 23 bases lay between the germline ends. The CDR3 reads CASSAAEGAAGWKLFF. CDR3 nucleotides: TGTGCCAGCAGTGCCGCGGAGGGAGCAGCAGGGTGGAAACTGTTTTTT.

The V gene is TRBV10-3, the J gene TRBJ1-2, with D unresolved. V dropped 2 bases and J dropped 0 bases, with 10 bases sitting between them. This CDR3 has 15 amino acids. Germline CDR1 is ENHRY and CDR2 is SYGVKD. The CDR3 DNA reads TGTGCCATCAGTGAGCGAGGCAGAGCTAACTATGGCTACACCTTC. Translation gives CAISERGRANYGYTF.